These T cell receptor beta chains were read from a single sample in a study of OX40 agonist ivuxolimab in advanced cancers. Produced via immunoSEQ multiplex PCR; TCRdb's table is partial and in-frame only. The repertoire holds more than 40,000 clones, with more than 75% as singletons. The sample here was CD4+ or CD8+ T cells sorted from blood, taken in a trial of the OX40 agonist ivuxolimab. The origin of the receptors is an adult with an advanced solid tumor such as melanoma, head and neck, liver or kidney cancer. CDR3s include the opening cysteine and the closing phenylalanine or tryptophan. The D gene is left open where the match is weak. Clone size is given for some rows only: seen once, a few or many times, or a class if the clone is expanded.

CDR3: CASSEYRLGLSSGNTIYF; DNA: TGTGCCAGCAGTGAATATCGTCTAGGGCTGAGCTCTGGAAACACCATATATTTT; D: .; size: .; J: TRBJ1-3; length: 18; V: TRBV6-1
CDR3: CASSPTDWSTDTQYF; DNA: TGTGCCAGCTCACCAACTGATTGGAGCACAGATACGCAGTATTTT; D: .; size: few; J: TRBJ2-3; length: 15; V: TRBV18
CDR3: CASSYPVGGDYGYTF; DNA: TGTGCCAGCAGTTACCCGGTGGGGGGGGACTATGGCTACACCTTC; D: .; size: .; J: TRBJ1-2; length: 15; V: TRBV6-5
CDR3: CASGLPGTPSRPLKNTEAFF; DNA: TGTGCTAGTGGTTTGCCCGGGACACCCAGCCGACCTTTAAAGAACACTGAAGCTTTCTTT; D: .; size: .; J: TRBJ1-1; length: 20; V: TRBV12-5
CDR3: CASSISSRGHQPQHF; DNA: TGTGCCAGTAGTATTTCTTCGAGGGGGCATCAGCCCCAGCATTTT; D: TRBD1; size: .; J: TRBJ1-5; length: 15; V: TRBV19
CDR3: CASSITGGTSYEQYF; DNA: TGTGCCAGCAGTATAACAGGGGGGACCTCCTACGAGCAGTACTTC; D: TRBD1; size: .; J: TRBJ2-7; length: 15; V: TRBV6-5
CDR3: CASSVELAGTDTQYF; DNA: TGTGCCAGCAGCGTAGAACTAGCGGGCACAGATACGCAGTATTTT; D: TRBD2; size: .; J: TRBJ2-3; length: 15; V: TRBV9
CDR3: CASSLVGLNTEAFF; DNA: TGTGCCAGCAGCTTAGTAGGGCTGAACACTGAAGCTTTCTTT; D: .; size: .; J: TRBJ1-1; length: 14; V: TRBV7-2
CDR3: CASSEGRLADEQYF; DNA: TGTGCCAGCAGCGAAGGCCGGTTGGCGGACGAGCAGTACTTC; D: .; size: .; J: TRBJ2-7; length: 14; V: TRBV4-2
CDR3: CASSPRSASSYEQYF; DNA: TGTGCCAGCAGCCCCCGCTCAGCGAGCTCCTACGAGCAGTACTTC; D: .; size: .; J: TRBJ2-7; length: 15; V: TRBV9
CDR3: CASSRQRVVNTGELFF; DNA: TGTGCCAGCAGCCGACAGCGGGTGGTAAACACCGGGGAGCTGTTTTTT; D: .; size: .; J: TRBJ2-2; length: 16; V: TRBV25-1
CDR3: CASSTGGYGYTF; DNA: TGTGCCAGCAGTACAGGTGGATATGGCTACACCTTC; D: .; size: .; J: TRBJ1-2; length: 12; V: TRBV5-4
CDR3: CASSLGSNFNEQFF; DNA: TGTGCCAGCAGCTTGGGATCTAACTTCAATGAGCAGTTCTTC; D: .; size: .; J: TRBJ2-1; length: 14; V: TRBV7-9
CDR3: CASSPGLATDTQYF; DNA: TGTGCCAGCTCACCCGGACTGGCCACAGATACGCAGTATTTT; D: .; size: once; J: TRBJ2-3; length: 14; V: TRBV18
CDR3: CASRGPLNNEQFF; DNA: TGTGCCAGCAGGGGCCCCCTTAACAATGAGCAGTTCTTC; D: .; size: .; J: TRBJ2-1; length: 13; V: TRBV27
CDR3: CASSVEDALSGSSYEQYF; DNA: TGTGCCAGCAGCGTAGAGGATGCCCTAAGCGGTAGCTCCTACGAGCAGTACTTC; D: .; size: .; J: TRBJ2-7; length: 18; V: TRBV9
CDR3: CASSQEPPGGVSSYEQYF; DNA: TGCGCCAGCAGCCAAGAGCCTCCGGGGGGGGTCAGCTCCTACGAGCAGTACTTC; D: TRBD2; size: .; J: TRBJ2-7; length: 18; V: TRBV4-3
CDR3: CASSVEQGYEQYF; DNA: TGTGCCAGCAGCGTAGAACAGGGCTACGAGCAGTACTTC; D: .; size: .; J: TRBJ2-7; length: 13; V: TRBV9